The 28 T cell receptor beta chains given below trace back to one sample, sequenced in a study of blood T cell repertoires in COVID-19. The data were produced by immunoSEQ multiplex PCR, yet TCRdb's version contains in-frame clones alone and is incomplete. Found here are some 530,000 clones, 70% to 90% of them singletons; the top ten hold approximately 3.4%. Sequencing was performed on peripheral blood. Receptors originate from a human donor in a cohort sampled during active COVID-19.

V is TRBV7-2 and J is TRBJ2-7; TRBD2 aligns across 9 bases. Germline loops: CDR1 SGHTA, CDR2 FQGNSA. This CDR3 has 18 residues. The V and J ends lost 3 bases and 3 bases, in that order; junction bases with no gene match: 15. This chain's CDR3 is CASSLLAGTPPNNYEQYF. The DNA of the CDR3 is TGTGCCAGCAGCTTGCTAGCGGGAACCCCCCCGAATAACTACGAGCAGTACTTC.

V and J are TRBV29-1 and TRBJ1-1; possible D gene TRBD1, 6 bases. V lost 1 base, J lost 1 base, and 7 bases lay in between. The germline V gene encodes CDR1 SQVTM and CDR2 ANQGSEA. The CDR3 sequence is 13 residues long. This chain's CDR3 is CSVEGRGNTEAFF. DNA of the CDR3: TGCAGCGTTGAAGGCAGGGGGAACACTGAAGCTTTCTTT.

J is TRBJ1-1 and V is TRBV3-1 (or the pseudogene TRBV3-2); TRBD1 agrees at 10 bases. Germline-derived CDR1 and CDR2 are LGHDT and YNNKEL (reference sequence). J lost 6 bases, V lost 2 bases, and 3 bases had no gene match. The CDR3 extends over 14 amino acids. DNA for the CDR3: TGTGCCAGCAGCCAACGACAGGGGGCGGCTGAAGCTTTCTTT. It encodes CASSQRQGAAEAFF.

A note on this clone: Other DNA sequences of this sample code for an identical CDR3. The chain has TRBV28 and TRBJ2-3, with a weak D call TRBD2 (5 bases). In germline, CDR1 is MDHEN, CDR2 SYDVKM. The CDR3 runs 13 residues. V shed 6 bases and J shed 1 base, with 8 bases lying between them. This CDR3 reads CASSLGGTDTQYF. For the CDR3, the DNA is TGTGCCAGCAGCCTCGGGGGCACAGATACGCAGTATTTT.

In DNA form, the CDR3 reads TGTGCCAGCAGCTTATTACACAGTGGAGGGGAGACCCAGTACTTC. Amino acids: CASSLLHSGGETQYF. This chain links TRBV7-6 with TRBJ2-5; a possible D gene is TRBD2 (6 bases). Between the trimmed V and J ends, which lost 2 bases and 5 bases, there was a span of 15 bases. This CDR3 region has 15 residues. Per the germline V gene, CDR1 is SGHVS and CDR2 is FNYEAQ.

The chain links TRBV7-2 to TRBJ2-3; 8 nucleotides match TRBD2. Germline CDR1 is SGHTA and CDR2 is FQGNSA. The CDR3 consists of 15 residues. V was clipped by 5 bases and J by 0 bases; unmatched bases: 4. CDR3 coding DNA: TGTGCCAGCAGCCGGGAGGGCCGCAGCACAGATACGCAGTATTTT. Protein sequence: CASSREGRSTDTQYF.

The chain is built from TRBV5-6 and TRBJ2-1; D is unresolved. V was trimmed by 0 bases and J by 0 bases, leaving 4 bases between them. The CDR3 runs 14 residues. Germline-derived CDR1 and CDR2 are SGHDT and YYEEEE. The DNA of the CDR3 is TGTGCCAGCAGCTTGGGCGGCTCCTACAATGAGCAGTTCTTC. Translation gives CASSLGGSYNEQFF.

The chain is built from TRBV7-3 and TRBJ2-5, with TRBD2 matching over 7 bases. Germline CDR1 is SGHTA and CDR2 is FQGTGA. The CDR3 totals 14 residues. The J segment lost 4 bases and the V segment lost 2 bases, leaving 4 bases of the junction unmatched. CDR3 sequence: CASSLLSGTETQYF. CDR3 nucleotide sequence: TGTGCCAGCAGCTTACTCAGCGGGACAGAGACCCAGTACTTC.

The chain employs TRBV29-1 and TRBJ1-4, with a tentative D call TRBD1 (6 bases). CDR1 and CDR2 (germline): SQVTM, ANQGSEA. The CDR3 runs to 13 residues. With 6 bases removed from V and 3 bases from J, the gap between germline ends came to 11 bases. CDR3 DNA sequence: TGCAGCGTGGCGGACAGTCCTAATGAAAAACTGTTTTTT. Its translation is CSVADSPNEKLFF.

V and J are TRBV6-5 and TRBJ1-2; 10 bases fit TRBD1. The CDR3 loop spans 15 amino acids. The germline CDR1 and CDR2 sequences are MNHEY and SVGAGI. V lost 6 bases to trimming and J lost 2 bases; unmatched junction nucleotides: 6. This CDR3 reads CASSETGGGNYGYTF. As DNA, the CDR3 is TGTGCCAGCAGCGAGACAGGGGGCGGGAACTATGGCTACACCTTC.

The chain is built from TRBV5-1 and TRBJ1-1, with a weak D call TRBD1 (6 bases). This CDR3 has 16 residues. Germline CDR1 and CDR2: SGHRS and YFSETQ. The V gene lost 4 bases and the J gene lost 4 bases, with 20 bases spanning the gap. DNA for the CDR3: TGCGCCAGCAGCCCGCCGACAGGTTCTTTGGGCACTGAAGCTTTCTTT. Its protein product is CASSPPTGSLGTEAFF.

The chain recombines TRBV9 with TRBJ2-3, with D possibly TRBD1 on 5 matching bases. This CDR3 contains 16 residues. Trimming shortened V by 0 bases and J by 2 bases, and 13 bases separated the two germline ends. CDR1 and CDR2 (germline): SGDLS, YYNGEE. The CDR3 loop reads CASSVAGASNTDTQYF. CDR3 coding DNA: TGTGCCAGCAGCGTAGCTGGGGCTTCCAACACAGATACGCAGTATTTT.

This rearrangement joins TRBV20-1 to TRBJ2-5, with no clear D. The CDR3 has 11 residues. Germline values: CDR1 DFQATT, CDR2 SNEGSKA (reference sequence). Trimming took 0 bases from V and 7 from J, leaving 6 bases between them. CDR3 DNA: TGCAGTGCTAGAGATTCCGGGACCCAGTACTTC. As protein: CSARDSGTQYF.

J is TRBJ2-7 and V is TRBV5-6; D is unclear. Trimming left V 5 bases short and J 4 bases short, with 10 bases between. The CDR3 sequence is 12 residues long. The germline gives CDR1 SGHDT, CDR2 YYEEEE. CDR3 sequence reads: CASRSDKYEQYF. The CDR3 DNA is TGTGCCAGCAGATCTGACAAGTACGAGCAGTACTTC.

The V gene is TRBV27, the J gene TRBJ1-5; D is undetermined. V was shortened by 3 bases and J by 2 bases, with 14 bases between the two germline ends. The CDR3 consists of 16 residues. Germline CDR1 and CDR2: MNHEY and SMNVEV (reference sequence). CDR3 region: CASSFRDTDGNQPQHF. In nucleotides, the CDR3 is TGTGCCAGCAGTTTCCGTGACACAGATGGCAATCAGCCCCAGCATTTT.

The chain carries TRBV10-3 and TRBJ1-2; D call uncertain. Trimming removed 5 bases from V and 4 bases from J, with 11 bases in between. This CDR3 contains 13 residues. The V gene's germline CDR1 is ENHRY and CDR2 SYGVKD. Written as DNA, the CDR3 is TGTGCCATCAGTAACGAGGGTGCCTATGGCTACACCTTC. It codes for CAISNEGAYGYTF.

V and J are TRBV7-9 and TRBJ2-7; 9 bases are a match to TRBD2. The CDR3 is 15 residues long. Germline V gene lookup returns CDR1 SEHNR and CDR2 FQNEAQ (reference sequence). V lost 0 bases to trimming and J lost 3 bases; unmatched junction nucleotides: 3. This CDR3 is CASSLAVAGVYEQYF. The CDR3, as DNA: TGTGCCAGCAGCTTAGCTGTAGCGGGAGTCTACGAGCAGTACTTC. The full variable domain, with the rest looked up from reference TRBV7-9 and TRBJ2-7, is DTGVSQNPRHKITKRGQNVTFRCDPISEHNRLYWYRQTLGQGPEFLTYFQNEAQLEKSRLLSDRFSAERPKGSFSTLEIQRTEQGDSAMYLCASSLAVAGVYEQYFGPGTRLTVT.

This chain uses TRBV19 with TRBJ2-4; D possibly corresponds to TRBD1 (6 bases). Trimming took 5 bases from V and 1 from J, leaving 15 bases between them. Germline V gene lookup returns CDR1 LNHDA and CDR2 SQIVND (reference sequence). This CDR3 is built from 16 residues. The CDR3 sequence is CASSADRSWAKNIQYF. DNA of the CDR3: TGTGCCAGTAGTGCCGACAGGTCCTGGGCCAAAAACATTCAGTACTTC.

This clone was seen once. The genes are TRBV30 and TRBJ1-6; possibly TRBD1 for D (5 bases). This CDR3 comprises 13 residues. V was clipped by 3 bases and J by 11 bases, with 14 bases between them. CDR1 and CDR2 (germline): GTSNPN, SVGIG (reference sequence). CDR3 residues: CAWSPRDGPPLHF. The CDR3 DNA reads TGTGCCTGGAGCCCCAGGGATGGGCCACCCCTCCACTTT.

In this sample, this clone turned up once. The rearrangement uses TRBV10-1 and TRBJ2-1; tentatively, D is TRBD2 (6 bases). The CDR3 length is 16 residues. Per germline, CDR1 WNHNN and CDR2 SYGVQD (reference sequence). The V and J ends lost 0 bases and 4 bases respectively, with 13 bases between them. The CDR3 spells CASSESRSGLYNEQFF. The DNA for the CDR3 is TGCGCCAGCAGTGAGTCGAGGAGCGGGCTGTACAATGAGCAGTTCTTC.

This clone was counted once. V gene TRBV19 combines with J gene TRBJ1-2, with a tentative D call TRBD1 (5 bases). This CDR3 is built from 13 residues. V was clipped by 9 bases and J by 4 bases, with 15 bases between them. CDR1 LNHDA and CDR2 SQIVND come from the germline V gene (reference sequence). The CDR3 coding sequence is TGTGCCAGCGCCGGGACTTCAGGCTATGGCTACACCTTC. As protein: CASAGTSGYGYTF.

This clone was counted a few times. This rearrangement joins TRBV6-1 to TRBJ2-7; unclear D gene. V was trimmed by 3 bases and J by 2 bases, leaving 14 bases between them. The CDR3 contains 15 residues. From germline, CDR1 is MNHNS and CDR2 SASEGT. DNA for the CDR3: TGTGCCAGCAGTGAGATGGCCCAGGCCACCTACGAGCAGTACTTC. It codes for CASSEMAQATYEQYF.

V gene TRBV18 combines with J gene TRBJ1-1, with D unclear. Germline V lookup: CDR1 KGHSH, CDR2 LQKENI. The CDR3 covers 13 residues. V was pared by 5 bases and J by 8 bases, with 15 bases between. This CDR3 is CASSRRGSEEAFF. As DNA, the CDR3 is TGTGCCAGCTCAAGAAGAGGGTCAGAAGAAGCTTTCTTT.

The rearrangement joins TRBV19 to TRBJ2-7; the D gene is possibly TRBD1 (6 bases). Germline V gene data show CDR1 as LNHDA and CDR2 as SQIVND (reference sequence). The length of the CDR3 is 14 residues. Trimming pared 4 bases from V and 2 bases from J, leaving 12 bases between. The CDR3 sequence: CASSTTGNTYEQYF. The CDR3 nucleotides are TGTGCCAGTAGTACAACAGGGAATACCTACGAGCAGTACTTC.

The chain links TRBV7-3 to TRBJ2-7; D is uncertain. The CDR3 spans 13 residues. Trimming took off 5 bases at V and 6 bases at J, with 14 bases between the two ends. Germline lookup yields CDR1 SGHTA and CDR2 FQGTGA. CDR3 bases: TGTGCCAGCAGCGCCTCTACTACCGGCGAGCAGTACTTC. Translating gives CASSASTTGEQYF.

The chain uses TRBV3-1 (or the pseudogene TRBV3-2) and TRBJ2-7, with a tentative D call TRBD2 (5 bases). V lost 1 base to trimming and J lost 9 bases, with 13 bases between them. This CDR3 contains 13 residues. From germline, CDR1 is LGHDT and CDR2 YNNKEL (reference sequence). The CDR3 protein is CASSQGLANAQYF. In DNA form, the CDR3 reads TGTGCCAGCAGCCAAGGCCTAGCTAACGCGCAGTACTTC.

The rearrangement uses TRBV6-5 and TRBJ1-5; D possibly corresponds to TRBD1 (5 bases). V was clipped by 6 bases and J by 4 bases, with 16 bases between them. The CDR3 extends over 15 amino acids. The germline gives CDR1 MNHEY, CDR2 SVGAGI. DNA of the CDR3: TGTGCCAGCAGCTCCCATCAGGGATGGAATCAGCCCCAGCATTTT. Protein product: CASSSHQGWNQPQHF.

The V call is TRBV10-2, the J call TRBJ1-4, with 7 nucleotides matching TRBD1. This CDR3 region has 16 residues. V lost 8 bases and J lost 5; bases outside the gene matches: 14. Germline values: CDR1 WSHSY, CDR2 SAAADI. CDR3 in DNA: TGCGCCAGCGTGAGCCATTGGACAGGCCGGAATGAAAAACTGTTTTTT. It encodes CASVSHWTGRNEKLFF.